The 24 T cell receptor beta chains reported below all come from one sample, sequenced in a study of blood T cell repertoires in COVID-19. The protocol was immunoSEQ multiplex PCR, while the TCRdb copy is restricted to in-frame clones and leaves out a portion. The sample lists a few hundred thousand clones; about 90% were seen once. The sequenced material came from peripheral blood. Receptors originate from a man aged 18 to 29 with COVID-19, enrolled during active disease.

J is TRBJ2-7 and V is TRBV14, with 8 bases lining up with TRBD1. Germline CDR1 and CDR2: SGHDN and FVKESK. The CDR3 consists of 16 residues. Trimming cost V 0 bases and J 2 bases; bases outside gene matches: 6. The chain's CDR3 is CASSQDSRTGTYEQYF. DNA for the CDR3: TGTGCCAGCAGCCAAGATTCTCGGACAGGGACCTACGAGCAGTACTTC.

The V and J genes are TRBV5-4 and TRBJ1-3; D is uncertain. Trimming removed 4 bases at V and 0 bases at J, with 11 bases between. CDR1 and CDR2 (germline): SGHNT, YYREEE (reference sequence). The CDR3 has 15 residues. The chain's CDR3 is CASSPTDSSGNTIYF. Here the CDR3 DNA reads TGTGCCAGCAGCCCGACTGATTCCTCTGGAAACACCATATATTTT.

V usage is TRBV11-2 and J usage is TRBJ2-3; the match to TRBD2 covers 12 bases. Looked up from germline, CDR1 is SGHAT and CDR2 is FQNNGV. CDR3 length equals 17 residues. The V and J ends lost 3 bases and 4 bases, in that order; junction bases with no gene match: 8. This CDR3 reads CASSLMTSGSVSDTQYF. CDR3 bases: TGTGCCAGCAGCTTGATGACTAGCGGGAGTGTCTCAGATACGCAGTATTTT.

The V call is TRBV6-4, the J call TRBJ2-3, with D possibly TRBD2 on 6 matching bases. Germline V CDR1 and CDR2: MRHNA, SNTAGT. The CDR3 is made up of 16 amino acids. Trimming stripped 6 bases from V and 0 bases from J, with 16 bases between. The CDR3 nucleotides are TGTGCCAGCAGCCCCGAACTAGCATCTAGCACAGATACGCAGTATTTT. Protein product: CASSPELASSTDTQYF.

The rearrangement links TRBV5-1 to TRBJ2-1, with D perhaps matching TRBD1 (6 bases). Looked up from germline, CDR1 is SGHRS and CDR2 is YFSETQ. V was clipped by 0 bases and J by 5 bases, with 12 bases between them. The CDR3 extends over 15 amino acids. Here the CDR3 DNA reads TGCGCCAGCAGCTTGGACGGGACACGAGACAATGAGCAGTTCTTC. Protein: CASSLDGTRDNEQFF. The full variable domain, its missing parts supplied by reference TRBV5-1 and TRBJ2-1, is KAGVTQTPRYLIKTRGQQVTLSCSPISGHRSVSWYQQTPGQGLQFLFEYFSETQRNKGNFPGRFSGRQFSNSRSEMNVSTLELGDSALYLCASSLDGTRDNEQFFGPGTRLTVL.

This sequence joins TRBV7-2 and TRBJ1-4, with D possibly being TRBD1 (6 bases). V was clipped by 5 bases and J by 8 bases, with 21 bases between them. The CDR3 contains 16 residues. The germline gives CDR1 SGHTA, CDR2 FQGNSA. The CDR3 DNA is TGTGCCAGCAGCCAACGGGGTGGGGGCGCTGGGGAAAAACTGTTTTTT. Its translation: CASSQRGGGAGEKLFF.

This sequence joins TRBV25-1 and TRBJ1-6; 7 bases agree with TRBD1. J lost 5 bases, V lost 1 base, and 2 bases had no gene match. This CDR3 has 15 residues. Germline assignment: CDR1 MGHDK and CDR2 SYGVNS. For the CDR3, the DNA is TGTGCCAGCAGTGAATTAGGGACAGATAATTCACCCCTCCACTTT. Its translation: CASSELGTDNSPLHF.

This clone was observed a few times. This sequence joins TRBV2 and TRBJ1-2; D call uncertain. This CDR3 is 12 amino acids long. Germline CDR1 is SNHLY and CDR2 is FYNNEI. V lost 4 bases to trimming and J lost 7 bases, with 10 bases between them. The CDR3 sequence: CASSVRHSGYTF. The CDR3 region has the DNA TGTGCCAGCAGTGTGAGGCACTCTGGCTACACCTTC.

The DNA of the CDR3 is TGCAGTGCTAGTCTTTTGGACAGCCCCTACGAGCAGTACTTC. Encoded protein: CSASLLDSPYEQYF. The rearrangement uses TRBV20-1 and TRBJ2-7, with TRBD1 as a possible D gene (6 bases). The V end was cut by 3 bases, the J end by 2 bases, with 14 bases between. The CDR3 consists of 14 residues. Germline loops: CDR1 DFQATT, CDR2 SNEGSKA (reference sequence).

The chain employs TRBV3-1 (or the pseudogene TRBV3-2) and TRBJ2-2; 7 nucleotides line up with TRBD2. The trim removed 10 bases at V and 4 bases at J, leaving 12 bases unmatched. The germline CDR1 and CDR2 sequences are LGHDT and YNNKEL (reference sequence). The length of the CDR3 is 15 residues. Here the CDR3 DNA reads TGTGCCACAACGGGAGGCAGCGGGCGCACCGGGGAGCTGTTTTTT. Its translation: CATTGGSGRTGELFF.

The chain has TRBV27 and TRBJ1-2; possible D gene TRBD1, 6 bases. The germline V and J ends were trimmed by 6 bases and 6 bases, with 17 bases remaining between them. The germline gives CDR1 MNHEY, CDR2 SMNVEV (reference sequence). There are 14 residues in the CDR3. CDR3: CASSLRGGDNGYTF. CDR3 coding DNA: TGTGCCAGCAGCCTAAGGGGGGGCGATAATGGCTACACCTTC.

J is TRBJ2-2 and V is TRBV5-4; no definite D call. CDR3 size: 12 residues. Between the trimmed V and J ends, which lost 5 bases and 2 bases, there was a span of 4 bases. Germline loops: CDR1 SGHNT, CDR2 YYREEE (reference sequence). The CDR3 spells CASRANTGELFF. The CDR3 DNA is TGTGCCAGCAGGGCCAACACCGGGGAGCTGTTTTTT.

The rearrangement links TRBV4-1 to TRBJ2-2; TRBD1 might be the D (6 bases). Germline values: CDR1 MGHRA, CDR2 YSYEKL. The CDR3 has 15 amino acids. Between the trimmed V and J ends, which lost 1 base and 2 bases, there was a span of 8 bases. The CDR3 DNA sequence: TGCGCCAGCAGCCAAGGGACAGTCAACACCGGGGAGCTGTTTTTT. Residues: CASSQGTVNTGELFF.

The rearrangement joins TRBV18 to TRBJ1-2; TRBD1 might be the D (6 bases). V was cut by 4 bases and J by 4 bases, with 10 bases left in between. This CDR3 comprises 13 residues. Germline V gives CDR1 KGHSH, CDR2 LQKENI. This CDR3 reads CASSHTGRYGYTF. Here the CDR3 DNA reads TGTGCCAGCTCACACACAGGGCGCTATGGCTACACCTTC.

The chain employs TRBV12-3 or TRBV12-4 and TRBJ1-2; D is possibly TRBD1 (5 bases). The CDR3 runs to 11 residues. Trimming removed 4 bases from V and 6 bases from J, with 6 bases in between. The CDR3 DNA follows: TGTGCCAGCAGTTCGGGGGATGGCTACACCTTC. Its translation is CASSSGDGYTF.

About this clone: The identical CDR3 is also encoded by other nucleotide sequences in the sample. The chain combines TRBV2 with TRBJ2-7, with 7 bases aligning to TRBD1. From germline, CDR1 is SNHLY and CDR2 FYNNEI. After removal of 4 bases from V and 3 bases from J, the junction contained 0 bases not matched to a gene. This CDR3 comprises 12 residues. The CDR3 bases are TGTGCCAGCAGTGGACAGGGCTACGAGCAGTACTTC. Translating it yields CASSGQGYEQYF.

This clone occurred once. The chain couples TRBV7-9 to TRBJ2-7, with D possibly TRBD1 on 6 matching bases. Germline V gene data show CDR1 as SEHNR and CDR2 as FQNEAQ (reference sequence). Deletions cut 6 bases from V and 4 bases from J, with 25 bases between. The CDR3 consists of 17 residues. The CDR3 coding sequence is TGTGCCAGCAGTTACCAAGGGGCGTCAACAGGGAAATACGAGCAGTACTTC. This translates into CASSYQGASTGKYEQYF.

The chain combines TRBV19 with TRBJ1-6, with D hard to call. Germline V gives CDR1 LNHDA, CDR2 SQIVND (reference sequence). The CDR3 extends over 12 amino acids. Between the trimmed V and J ends, which lost 3 bases and 11 bases, there was a span of 8 bases. The CDR3 reads CASSIGSAPLHF. The CDR3 DNA reads as TGTGCCAGTAGTATTGGTTCAGCACCCCTCCACTTT.

A note on this clone: Within the sample, other DNA sequences also encode this same CDR3. The chain combines TRBV5-1 with TRBJ2-2; D call uncertain. V lost 0 bases, J lost 3 bases, and 6 bases lay in between. The germline V gene has CDR1 SGHRS and CDR2 YFSETQ. The CDR3 runs 14 residues. The CDR3 DNA follows: TGCGCCAGCAGCTTGGCCCCGGACACCGGGGAGCTGTTTTTT. Protein: CASSLAPDTGELFF. The full variable domain, in which reference TRBV5-1 and TRBJ2-2 provide the parts outside the CDR3, is KAGVTQTPRYLIKTRGQQVTLSCSPISGHRSVSWYQQTPGQGLQFLFEYFSETQRNKGNFPGRFSGRQFSNSRSEMNVSTLELGDSALYLCASSLAPDTGELFFGEGSRLTVL.

The DNA of the CDR3 is TGTGCCAGCAGCTCCCGAGCTACCTATGGCTACACCTTC. It specifies CASSSRATYGYTF. The V call is TRBV5-6, the J call TRBJ1-2; D is undetermined. Trimming stripped 3 bases from V and 4 bases from J, with 10 bases between. Germline CDR1 and CDR2: SGHDT and YYEEEE. CDR3 length: 13 amino acids.

V and J are TRBV2 and TRBJ2-2; 7 nucleotides agree with TRBD2. V dropped 8 bases and J dropped 1; count of bases not matched to a gene: 4. The CDR3 is 14 amino acids. Germline V gene data show CDR1 as SNHLY and CDR2 as FYNNEI. Written as DNA, the CDR3 is TGTGCCAGCGGGCGGGGGAAGAACACCGGGGAGCTGTTTTTT. Residues: CASGRGKNTGELFF. The full variable domain, its missing parts supplied by reference TRBV2 and TRBJ2-2, is EPEVTQTPSHQVTQMGQEVILRCVPISNHLYFYWYRQILGQKVEFLVSFYNNEISEKSEIFDDQFSVERPDGSNFTLKIRSTKLEDSAMYFCASGRGKNTGELFFGEGSRLTVL.

V gene TRBV28 combines with J gene TRBJ2-2; D remains unclear. Trimming left V 6 bases short and J 6 bases short, with 11 bases between. The CDR3 covers 13 residues. Germline V lookup: CDR1 MDHEN, CDR2 SYDVKM. CDR3 nucleotides: TGTGCCAGCAGCCCGACTCTTCCCGGGGAGCTGTTTTTT. It yields the protein CASSPTLPGELFF. Together with reference TRBV28 and TRBJ2-2, the CDR3 gives the full variable domain: DVKVTQSSRYLVKRTGEKVFLECVQDMDHENMFWYRQDPGLGLRLIYFSYDVKMKEKGDIPEGYSVSREKKERFSLILESASTNQTSMYLCASSPTLPGELFFGEGSRLTVL.

V and J are TRBV4-2 and TRBJ1-5, with D possibly matching TRBD1 (6 bases). The germline V gene has CDR1 LGHNA and CDR2 YNFKEQ. V shed 3 bases and J shed 4 bases, with 16 bases lying between them. The CDR3 is made up of 16 amino acids. The CDR3 DNA reads TGTGCCAGCAGCCAGCAAGGGGGAACAGGGAATCAGCCCCAGCATTTT. As protein: CASSQQGGTGNQPQHF.

This sequence joins TRBV7-6 and TRBJ2-7; 8 nucleotides agree with TRBD1. The germline CDR1 and CDR2 sequences are SGHVS and FNYEAQ. This CDR3 region has 14 residues. V lost 2 bases and J lost 6; bases outside the gene matches: 6. The chain's CDR3 is CASSLQGAPFEQYF. The DNA of the CDR3 is TGTGCCAGCAGCTTACAGGGGGCACCCTTCGAGCAGTACTTC.